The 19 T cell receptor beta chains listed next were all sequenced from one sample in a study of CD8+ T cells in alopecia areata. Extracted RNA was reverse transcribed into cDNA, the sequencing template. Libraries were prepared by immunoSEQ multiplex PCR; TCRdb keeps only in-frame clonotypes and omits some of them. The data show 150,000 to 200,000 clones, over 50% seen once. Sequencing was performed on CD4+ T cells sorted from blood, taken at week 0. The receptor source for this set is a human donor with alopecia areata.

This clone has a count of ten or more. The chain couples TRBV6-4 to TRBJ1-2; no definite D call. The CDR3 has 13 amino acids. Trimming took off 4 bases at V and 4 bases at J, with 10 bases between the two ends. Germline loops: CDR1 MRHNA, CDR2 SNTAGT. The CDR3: CASSAGGRYGYTF. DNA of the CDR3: TGTGCCAGCAGTGCGGGCGGCCGCTATGGCTACACCTTC.

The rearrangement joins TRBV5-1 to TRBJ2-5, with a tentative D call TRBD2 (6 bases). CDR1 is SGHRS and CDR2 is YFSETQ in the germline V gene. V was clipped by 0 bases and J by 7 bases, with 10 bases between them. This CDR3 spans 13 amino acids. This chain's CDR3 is CASSLGGEGTQYF. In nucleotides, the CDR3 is TGCGCCAGCAGCTTGGGCGGGGAAGGGACCCAGTACTTC.

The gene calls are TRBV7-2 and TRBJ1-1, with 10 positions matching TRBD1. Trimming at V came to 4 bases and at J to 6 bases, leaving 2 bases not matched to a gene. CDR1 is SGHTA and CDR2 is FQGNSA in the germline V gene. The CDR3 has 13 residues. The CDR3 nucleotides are TGTGCCAGCAGCTGGGGGACAGGGGCTGAAGCTTTCTTT. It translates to CASSWGTGAEAFF.

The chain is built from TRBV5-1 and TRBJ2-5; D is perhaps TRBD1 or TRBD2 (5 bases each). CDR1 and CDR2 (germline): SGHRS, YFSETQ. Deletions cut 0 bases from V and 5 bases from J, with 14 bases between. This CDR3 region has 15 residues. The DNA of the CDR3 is TGCGCCAGCAGCTTGGGTTCGGGACGTGGGGAGACCCAGTACTTC. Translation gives CASSLGSGRGETQYF.

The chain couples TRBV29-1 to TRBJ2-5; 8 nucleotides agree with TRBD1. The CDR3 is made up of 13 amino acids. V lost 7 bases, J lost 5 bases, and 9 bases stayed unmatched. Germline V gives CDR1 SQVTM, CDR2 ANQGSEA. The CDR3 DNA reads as TGCAGCGGCGACCCAGGGGGCTCGGAGACCCAGTACTTC. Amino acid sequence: CSGDPGGSETQYF.

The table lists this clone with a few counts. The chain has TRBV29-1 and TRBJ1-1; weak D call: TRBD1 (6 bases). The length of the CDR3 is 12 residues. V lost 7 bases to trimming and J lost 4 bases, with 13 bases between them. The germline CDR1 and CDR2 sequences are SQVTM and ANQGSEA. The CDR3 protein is CSGRRGGTEAFF. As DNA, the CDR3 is TGCAGCGGAAGGAGGGGGGGCACTGAAGCTTTCTTT.

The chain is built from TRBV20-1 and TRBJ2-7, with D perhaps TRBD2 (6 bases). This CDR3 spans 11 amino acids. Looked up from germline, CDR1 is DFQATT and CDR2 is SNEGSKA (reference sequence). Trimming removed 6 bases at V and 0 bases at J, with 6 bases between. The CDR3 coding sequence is TGCAGTGCGGGAGGCTCCTACGAGCAGTACTTC. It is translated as CSAGGSYEQYF.

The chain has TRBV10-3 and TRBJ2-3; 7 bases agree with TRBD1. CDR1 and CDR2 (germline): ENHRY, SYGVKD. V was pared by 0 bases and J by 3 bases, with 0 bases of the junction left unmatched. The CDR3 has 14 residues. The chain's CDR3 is CAISESGQTDTQYF. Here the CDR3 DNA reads TGTGCCATCAGTGAGTCGGGACAGACAGATACGCAGTATTTT.

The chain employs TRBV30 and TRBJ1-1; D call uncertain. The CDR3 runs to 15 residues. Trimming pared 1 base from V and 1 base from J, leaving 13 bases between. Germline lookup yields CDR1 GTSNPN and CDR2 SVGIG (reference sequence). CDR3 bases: TGTGCCTGGAGTGATCTTGGCGCGCGGAACACTGAAGCTTTCTTT. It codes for CAWSDLGARNTEAFF.

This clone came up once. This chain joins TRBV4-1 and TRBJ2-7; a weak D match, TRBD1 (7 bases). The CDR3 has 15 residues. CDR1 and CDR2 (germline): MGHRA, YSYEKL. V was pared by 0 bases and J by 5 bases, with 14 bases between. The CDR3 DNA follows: TGCGCCAGCAGCCAAGATTGGCAGGGGGGCAACGAGCAGTACTTC. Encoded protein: CASSQDWQGGNEQYF.

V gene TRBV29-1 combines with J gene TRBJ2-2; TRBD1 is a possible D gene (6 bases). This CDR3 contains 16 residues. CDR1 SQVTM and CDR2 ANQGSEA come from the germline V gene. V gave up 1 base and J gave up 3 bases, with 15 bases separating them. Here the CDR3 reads CSVEVSGAPYTGELFF. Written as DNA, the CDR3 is TGCAGCGTTGAAGTGTCAGGGGCCCCCTACACCGGGGAGCTGTTTTTT.

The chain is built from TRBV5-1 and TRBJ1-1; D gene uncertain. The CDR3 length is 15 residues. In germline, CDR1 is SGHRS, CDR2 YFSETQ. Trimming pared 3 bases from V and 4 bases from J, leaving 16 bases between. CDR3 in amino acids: CASSSTGFGGTEAFF. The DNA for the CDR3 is TGCGCCAGCAGCTCAACTGGTTTTGGTGGCACTGAAGCTTTCTTT.

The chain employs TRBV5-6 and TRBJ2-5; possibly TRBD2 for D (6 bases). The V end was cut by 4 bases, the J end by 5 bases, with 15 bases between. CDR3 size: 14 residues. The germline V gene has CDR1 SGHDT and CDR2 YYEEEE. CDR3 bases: TGTGCCAGCAGCGTGGAGGGGCGCGGGGAGACCCAGTACTTC. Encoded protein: CASSVEGRGETQYF.

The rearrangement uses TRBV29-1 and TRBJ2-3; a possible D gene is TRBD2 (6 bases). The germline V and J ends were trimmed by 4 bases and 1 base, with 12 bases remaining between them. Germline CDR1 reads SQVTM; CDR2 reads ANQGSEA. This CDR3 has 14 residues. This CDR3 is CSVGGTSRTDTQYF. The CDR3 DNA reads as TGCAGCGTTGGGGGGACTTCGCGCACAGATACGCAGTATTTT.

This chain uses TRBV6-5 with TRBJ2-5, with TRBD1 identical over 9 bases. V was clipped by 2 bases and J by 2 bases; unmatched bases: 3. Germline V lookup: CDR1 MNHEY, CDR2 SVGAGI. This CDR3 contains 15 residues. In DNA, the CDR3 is TGTGCCAGCAGTTACGCCGGGACAGGGCAAGAGACCCAGTACTTC. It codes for CASSYAGTGQETQYF.

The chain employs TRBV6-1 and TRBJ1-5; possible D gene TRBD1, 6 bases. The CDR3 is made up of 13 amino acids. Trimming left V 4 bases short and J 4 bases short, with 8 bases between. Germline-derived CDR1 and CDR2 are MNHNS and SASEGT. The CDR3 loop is CASSGGLNQPQHF. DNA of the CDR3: TGTGCCAGCAGTGGGGGGCTTAATCAGCCCCAGCATTTT.

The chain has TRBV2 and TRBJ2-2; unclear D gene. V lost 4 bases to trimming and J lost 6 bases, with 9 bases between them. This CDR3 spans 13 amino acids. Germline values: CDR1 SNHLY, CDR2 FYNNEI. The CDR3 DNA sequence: TGTGCCAGCAGTGTTCTTCCTCCCGGGGAGCTGTTTTTT. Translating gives CASSVLPPGELFF.

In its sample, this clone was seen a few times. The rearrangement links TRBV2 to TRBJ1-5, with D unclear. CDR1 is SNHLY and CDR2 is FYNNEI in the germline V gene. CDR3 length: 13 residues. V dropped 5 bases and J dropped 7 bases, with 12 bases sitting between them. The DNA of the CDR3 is TGTGCCAGCAGTCCCCGGGGTAGCCAGCCCCAGCATTTT. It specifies CASSPRGSQPQHF.

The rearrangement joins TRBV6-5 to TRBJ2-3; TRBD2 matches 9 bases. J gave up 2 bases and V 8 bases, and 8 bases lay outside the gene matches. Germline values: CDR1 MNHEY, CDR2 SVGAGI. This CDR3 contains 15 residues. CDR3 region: CASARGGLNTDTQYF. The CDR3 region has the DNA TGTGCCAGCGCGCGGGGGGGATTAAACACAGATACGCAGTATTTT.